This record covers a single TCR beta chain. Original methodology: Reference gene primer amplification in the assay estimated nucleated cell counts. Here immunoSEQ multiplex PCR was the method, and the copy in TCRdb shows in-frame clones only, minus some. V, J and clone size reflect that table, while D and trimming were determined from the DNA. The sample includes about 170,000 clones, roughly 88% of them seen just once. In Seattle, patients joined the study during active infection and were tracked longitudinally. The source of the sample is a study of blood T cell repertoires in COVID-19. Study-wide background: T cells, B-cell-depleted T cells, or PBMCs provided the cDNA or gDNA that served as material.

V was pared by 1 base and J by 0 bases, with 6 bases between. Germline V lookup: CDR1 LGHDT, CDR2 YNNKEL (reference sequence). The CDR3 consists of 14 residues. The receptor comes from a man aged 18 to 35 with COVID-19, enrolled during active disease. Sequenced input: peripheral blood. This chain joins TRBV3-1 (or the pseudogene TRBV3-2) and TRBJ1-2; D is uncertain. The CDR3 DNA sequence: TGTGCCAGCAGCCAAGGGGCAGCTAACTATGGCTACACCTTC. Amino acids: CASSQGAANYGYTF.